Listed below are T cell receptor beta chains from one sample, sequenced in a study of T cell repertoires in ileal Crohn's disease. Sequenced by immunoSEQ multiplex PCR; TCRdb stores in-frame clones only, minus some. Of a few thousand clones listed, 76% were seen once; the top ten hold roughly 6.9%. Sequenced sample: ileal tissue. The source of these receptors is an adult with Crohn's disease. The conserved cysteine and the conserved F or W are not part of the CDR3 here.

TRBV6-1	TRBJ2-5	ASSQWGVETQY
TRBV6-6	TRBJ1-3	ASRGSGNTIY
TRBV18	TRBJ2-7	ASSPSARTYEQY
TRBV18	TRBJ2-1	ASSKGQGTNEQF
TRBV9	TRBJ1-4	ASSVTGRNEKLF
TRBV23-1	TRBJ2-6	ASSGTGAGSLSGANVLT
TRBV14	TRBJ2-3	ASSQEYQGMRTDTQY
TRBV2	TRBJ1-1	ASSRQGTVGAF
TRBV5-4	TRBJ2-1	ASSLGAGNYNEQF
TRBV7-9	TRBJ2-7	ASSFLQGLGSSYEQY